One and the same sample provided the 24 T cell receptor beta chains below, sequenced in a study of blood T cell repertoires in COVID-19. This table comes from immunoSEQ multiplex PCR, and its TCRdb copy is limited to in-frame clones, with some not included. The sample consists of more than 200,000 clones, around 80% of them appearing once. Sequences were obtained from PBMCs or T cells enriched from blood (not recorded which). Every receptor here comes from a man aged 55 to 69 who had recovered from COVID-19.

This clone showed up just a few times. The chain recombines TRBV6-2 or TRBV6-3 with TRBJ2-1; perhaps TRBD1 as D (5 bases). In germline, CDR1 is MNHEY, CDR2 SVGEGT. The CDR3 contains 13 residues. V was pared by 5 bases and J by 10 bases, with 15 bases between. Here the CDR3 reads CASSTGAGLEQFF. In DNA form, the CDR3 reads TGTGCCAGCAGTACAGGAGCTGGGTTGGAGCAGTTCTTC.

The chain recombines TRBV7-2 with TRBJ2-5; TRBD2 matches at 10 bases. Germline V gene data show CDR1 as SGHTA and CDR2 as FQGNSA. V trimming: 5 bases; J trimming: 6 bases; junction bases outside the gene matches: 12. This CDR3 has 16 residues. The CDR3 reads CASSLGIAGGGKTQYF. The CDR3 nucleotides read TGTGCCAGCAGCCTGGGGATAGCGGGGGGCGGTAAGACCCAGTACTTC.

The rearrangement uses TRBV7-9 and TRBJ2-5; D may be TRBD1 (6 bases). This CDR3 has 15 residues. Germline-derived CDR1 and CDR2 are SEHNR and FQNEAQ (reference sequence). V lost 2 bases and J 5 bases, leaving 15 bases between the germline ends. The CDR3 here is CASSLLSEGDETQYF. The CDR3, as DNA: TGTGCCAGCAGCTTACTATCAGAGGGGGACGAGACCCAGTACTTC.

CDR3 loop: CASSWVTGVTGELFF. CDR3 coding DNA: TGTGCCAGCAGCTGGGTCACAGGGGTCACCGGGGAGCTGTTTTTT. J is TRBJ2-2 and V is TRBV5-6; 7 bases are shared with TRBD1. V was clipped by 3 bases and J by 4 bases; unmatched bases: 6. CDR1 is SGHDT, CDR2 YYEEEE, per germline. The CDR3 is 15 residues long.

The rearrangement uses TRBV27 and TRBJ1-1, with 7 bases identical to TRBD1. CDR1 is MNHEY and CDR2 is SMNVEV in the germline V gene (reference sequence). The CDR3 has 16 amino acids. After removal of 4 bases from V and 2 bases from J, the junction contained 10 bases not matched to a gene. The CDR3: CASSSNAGTENTEAFF. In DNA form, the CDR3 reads TGTGCCAGCAGTTCAAACGCCGGGACAGAAAACACTGAAGCTTTCTTT.

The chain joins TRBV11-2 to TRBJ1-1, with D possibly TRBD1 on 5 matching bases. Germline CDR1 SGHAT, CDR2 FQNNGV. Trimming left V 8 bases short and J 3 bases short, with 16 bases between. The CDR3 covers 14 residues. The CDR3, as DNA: TGTGCCAGCCGTGGGGCAGGCGCGGACACTGAAGCTTTCTTT. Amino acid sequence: CASRGAGADTEAFF.

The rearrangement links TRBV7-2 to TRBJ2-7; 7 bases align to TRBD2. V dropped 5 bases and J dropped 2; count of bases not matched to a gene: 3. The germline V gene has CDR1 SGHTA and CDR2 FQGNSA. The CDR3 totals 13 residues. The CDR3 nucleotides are TGTGCCAGCAGCATAGGGACTACCTACGAGCAGTACTTC. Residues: CASSIGTTYEQYF. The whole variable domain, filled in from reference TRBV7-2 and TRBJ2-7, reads GAGVSQSPSNKVTEKGKDVELRCDPISGHTALYWYRQSLGQGLEFLIYFQGNSAPDKSGLPSDRFSAERTGGSVSTLTIQRTQQEDSAVYLCASSIGTTYEQYFGPGTRLTVT.

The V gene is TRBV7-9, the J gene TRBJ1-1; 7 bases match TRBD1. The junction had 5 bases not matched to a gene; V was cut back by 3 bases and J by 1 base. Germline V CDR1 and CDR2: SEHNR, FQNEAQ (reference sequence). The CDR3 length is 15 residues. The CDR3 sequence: CASSFPGQTNTEAFF. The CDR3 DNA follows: TGTGCCAGCAGCTTCCCGGGACAGACGAACACTGAAGCTTTCTTT.

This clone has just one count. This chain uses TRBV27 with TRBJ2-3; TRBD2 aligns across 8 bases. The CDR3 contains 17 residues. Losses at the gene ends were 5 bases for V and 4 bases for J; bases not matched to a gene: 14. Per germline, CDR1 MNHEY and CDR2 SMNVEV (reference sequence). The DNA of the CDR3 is TGTGCCAGCAGTCACTCCTTGGACGGGGGGGCCGCAGATACGCAGTATTTT. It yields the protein CASSHSLDGGAADTQYF.

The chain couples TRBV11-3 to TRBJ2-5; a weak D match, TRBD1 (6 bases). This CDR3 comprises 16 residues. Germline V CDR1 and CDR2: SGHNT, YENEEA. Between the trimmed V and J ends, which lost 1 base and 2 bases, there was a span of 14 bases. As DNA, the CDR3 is TGTGCCAGCAGCTTAGGGTTTGTAACAGGGCAAGAGACCCAGTACTTC. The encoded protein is CASSLGFVTGQETQYF.

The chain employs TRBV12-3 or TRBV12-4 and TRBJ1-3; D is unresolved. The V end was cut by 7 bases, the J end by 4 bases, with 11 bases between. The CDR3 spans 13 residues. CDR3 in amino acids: CASTPPLGNTIYF. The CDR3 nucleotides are TGTGCCAGCACCCCCCCTCTGGGAAACACCATATATTTT.

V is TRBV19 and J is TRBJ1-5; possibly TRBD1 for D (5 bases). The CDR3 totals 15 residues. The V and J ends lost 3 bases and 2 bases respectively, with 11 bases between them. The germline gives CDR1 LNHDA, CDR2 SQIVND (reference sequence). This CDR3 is CASSMGGLGNQPQHF. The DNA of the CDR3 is TGTGCCAGTAGTATGGGGGGGTTAGGCAATCAGCCCCAGCATTTT.

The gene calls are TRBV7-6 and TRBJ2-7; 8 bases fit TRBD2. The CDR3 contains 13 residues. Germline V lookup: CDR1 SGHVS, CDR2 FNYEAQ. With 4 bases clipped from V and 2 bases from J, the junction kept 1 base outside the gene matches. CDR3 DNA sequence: TGTGCCAGCAGCTCGGGGGGGACCTACGAGCAGTACTTC. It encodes CASSSGGTYEQYF.

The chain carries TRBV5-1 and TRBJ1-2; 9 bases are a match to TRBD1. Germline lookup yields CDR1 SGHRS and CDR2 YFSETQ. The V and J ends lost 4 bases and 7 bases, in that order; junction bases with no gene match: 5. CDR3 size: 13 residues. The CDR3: CASSRTGDIGYTF. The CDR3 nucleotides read TGCGCCAGCAGCAGGACAGGGGACATTGGCTACACCTTC.

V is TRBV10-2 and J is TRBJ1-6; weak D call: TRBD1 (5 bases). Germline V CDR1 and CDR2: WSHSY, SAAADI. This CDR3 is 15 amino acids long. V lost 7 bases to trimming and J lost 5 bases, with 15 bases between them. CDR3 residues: CASTHVGVDNSPLHF. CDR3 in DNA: TGCGCCAGCACCCACGTAGGGGTGGATAATTCACCCCTCCACTTT.

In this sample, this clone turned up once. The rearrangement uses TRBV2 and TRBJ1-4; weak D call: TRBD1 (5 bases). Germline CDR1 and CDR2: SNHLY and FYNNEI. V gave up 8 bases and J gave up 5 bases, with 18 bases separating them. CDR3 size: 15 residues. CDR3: CASATMGGTNEKLFF. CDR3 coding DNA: TGTGCCAGCGCGACGATGGGGGGGACGAATGAAAAACTGTTTTTT.

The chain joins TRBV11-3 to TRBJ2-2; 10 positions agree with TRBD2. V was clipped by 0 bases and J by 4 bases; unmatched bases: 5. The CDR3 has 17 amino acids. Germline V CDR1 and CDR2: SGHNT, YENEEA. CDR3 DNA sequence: TGTGCCAGCAGCTTAGATCGGGTAGCGGGGGGCACCGGGGAGCTGTTTTTT. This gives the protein CASSLDRVAGGTGELFF.

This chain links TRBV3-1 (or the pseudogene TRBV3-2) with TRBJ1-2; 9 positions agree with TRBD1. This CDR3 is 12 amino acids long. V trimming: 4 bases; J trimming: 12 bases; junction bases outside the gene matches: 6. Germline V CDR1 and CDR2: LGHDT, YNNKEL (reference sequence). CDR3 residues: CASSREGQGHTF. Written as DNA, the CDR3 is TGTGCCAGCAGCCGAGAGGGACAGGGCCACACCTTC.

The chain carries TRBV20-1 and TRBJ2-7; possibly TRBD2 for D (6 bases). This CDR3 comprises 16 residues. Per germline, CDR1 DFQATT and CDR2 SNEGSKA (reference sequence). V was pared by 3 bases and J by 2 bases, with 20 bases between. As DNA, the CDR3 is TGCAGTGCTAGTACCCCAGAGGCAGGGAGGACCTACGAGCAGTACTTC. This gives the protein CSASTPEAGRTYEQYF.

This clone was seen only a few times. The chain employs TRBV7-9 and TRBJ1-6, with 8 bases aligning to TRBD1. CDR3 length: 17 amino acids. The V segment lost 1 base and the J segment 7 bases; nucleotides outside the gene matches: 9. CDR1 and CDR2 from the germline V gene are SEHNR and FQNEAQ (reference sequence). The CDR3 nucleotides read TGTGCCAGCAGCTTAGGAGGCGGCAGGGGGCTGAATTCACCCCTCCACTTT. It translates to CASSLGGGRGLNSPLHF.

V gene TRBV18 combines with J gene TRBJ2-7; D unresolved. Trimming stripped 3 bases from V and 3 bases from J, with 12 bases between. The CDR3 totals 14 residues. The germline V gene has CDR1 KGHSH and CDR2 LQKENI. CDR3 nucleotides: TGTGCCAGCTCACCTAACGATCACGGCTACGAGCAGTACTTC. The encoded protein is CASSPNDHGYEQYF.

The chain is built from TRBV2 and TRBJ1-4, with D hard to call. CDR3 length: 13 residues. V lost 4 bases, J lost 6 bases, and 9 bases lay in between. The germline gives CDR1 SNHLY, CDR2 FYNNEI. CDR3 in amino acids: CASSANIHEKLFF. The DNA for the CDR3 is TGTGCCAGCAGTGCCAACATACATGAAAAACTGTTTTTT.

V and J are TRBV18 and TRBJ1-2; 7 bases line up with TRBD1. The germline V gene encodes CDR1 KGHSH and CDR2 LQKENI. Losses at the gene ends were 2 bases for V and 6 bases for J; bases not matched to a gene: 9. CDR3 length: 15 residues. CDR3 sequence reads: CASSPGQAAMDGYTF. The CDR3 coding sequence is TGTGCCAGCTCACCAGGACAGGCGGCTATGGATGGCTACACCTTC. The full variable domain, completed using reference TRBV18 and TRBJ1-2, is NAGVMQNPRHLVRRRGQEARLRCSPMKGHSHVYWYRQLPEEGLKFMVYLQKENIIDESGMPKERFSAEFPKEGPSILRIQQVVRGDSAAYFCASSPGQAAMDGYTFGSGTRLTVV.

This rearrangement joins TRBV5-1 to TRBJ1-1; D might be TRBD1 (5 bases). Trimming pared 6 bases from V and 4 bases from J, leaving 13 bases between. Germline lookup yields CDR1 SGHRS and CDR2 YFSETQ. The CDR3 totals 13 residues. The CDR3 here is CASTNFQGTEAFF. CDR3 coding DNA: TGCGCCAGCACCAATTTTCAGGGCACTGAAGCTTTCTTT.